These T cell receptor beta chains were read from a single sample in a study of blood T cell repertoires in COVID-19. The protocol was immunoSEQ multiplex PCR, while the TCRdb copy is restricted to in-frame clones and leaves out a portion. Counted here are 55,000 to 70,000 clones, roughly 92% occurring once; the ten biggest clones make up 5% to 7%. Sequencing was carried out using peripheral blood. The receptors were sampled from a human donor in a cohort sampled during active COVID-19. CDR3s include the opening cysteine and the closing phenylalanine or tryptophan. Fields, in order: CDR3 length, D gene, V gene, J gene, clone size, CDR3 protein, CDR3 DNA. D genes are given only for firm matches. For some rows the clone size is stated as once, few or many, or as a class when expanded; others skip it.

>14|.|TRBV7-8|TRBJ1-5|.
CASSLVAGGQPQHF
TGTGCCAGCAGCTTAGTCGCAGGAGGCCAGCCCCAGCATTTT
>14|TRBD1|TRBV6-5|TRBJ1-1|.
CASSYRDRYTEAFF
TGTGCCAGCAGTTACAGGGACAGGTACACTGAAGCTTTCTTT
>17|.|TRBV28|TRBJ2-6|.
CASSPSRHLSGANVLTF
TGTGCCAGCAGCCCCAGCCGACACCTCTCTGGGGCCAACGTCCTGACTTTC
>17|.|TRBV5-1|TRBJ2-3|once
CASSLAPSTGRRDTQYF
TGCGCCAGCAGCTTGGCCCCCTCGACAGGGAGGAGAGATACGCAGTATTTT
>11|.|TRBV30|TRBJ1-1|few
CAWKREREAFF
TGTGCCTGGAAGAGAGAGCGTGAGGCTTTCTTT
>15|TRBD2|TRBV7-3|TRBJ2-1|.
CASSTLGGGNDEQFF
TGTGCCAGCAGCACCCTCGGGGGAGGGAATGATGAGCAGTTCTTC
>17|TRBD1|TRBV6-2/TRBV6-3|TRBJ1-3|few
CASSLPIGDSSGNTIYF
TGTGCCAGCAGTCTTCCAATAGGGGACAGCTCTGGAAACACCATATATTTT
>14|.|TRBV30|TRBJ1-2|.
CAWTQGVRVHGYTF
TGTGCCTGGACCCAAGGAGTGAGGGTACATGGCTACACCTTC
>14|TRBD1|TRBV11-2|TRBJ1-1|once
CASSLAPGGFPAFF
TGTGCCAGCAGCTTAGCTCCAGGGGGCTTCCCAGCTTTCTTT
>16|.|TRBV7-6|TRBJ2-7|.
CASSGQLSGNGNEQYF
TGTGCCAGCAGCGGGCAACTTTCAGGGAATGGGAACGAGCAGTACTTC
>15|TRBD1|TRBV9|TRBJ2-1|.
CASALGGGSYNEQFF
TGTGCCAGCGCCCTAGGGGGCGGCTCCTACAATGAGCAGTTCTTC
>19|TRBD1|TRBV7-2|TRBJ1-4|.
CASSFTRTGGSATNEKLFF
TGTGCCAGCAGCTTTACTCGGACAGGGGGCTCTGCCACTAATGAAAAACTGTTTTTT
>16|.|TRBV3-1/TRBV3-2|TRBJ1-2|.
CASSQEPGYITYGYTF
TGTGCCAGCAGCCAAGAGCCAGGCTACATAACCTATGGCTACACCTTC
>14|.|TRBV9|TRBJ1-5|.
CASSVGGENQPQHF
TGTGCCAGCAGCGTAGGTGGAGAAAATCAGCCCCAGCATTTT
>14|TRBD2|TRBV6-5|TRBJ2-2|.
CASRLAGGGGELFF
TGTGCCAGTCGACTAGCGGGGGGCGGCGGGGAGCTGTTTTTT
>15|TRBD1|TRBV15|TRBJ2-3|once
CATSKDRGGTDTQYF
TGTGCCACCAGCAAAGACAGGGGTGGAACAGATACGCAGTATTTT
>15|.|TRBV7-6|TRBJ1-5|.
CASSLSGNSNQPQHF
TGTGCCAGCAGCTTATCGGGTAATAGCAATCAGCCCCAGCATTTT
>14|TRBD1|TRBV7-8|TRBJ1-1|few
CASSLRPQGVKAFF
TGTGCCAGCAGCTTACGCCCCCAGGGGGTAAAAGCTTTCTTT
>15|TRBD2|TRBV28|TRBJ2-1|.
CASQLAGEIYNEQFF
TGTGCCAGCCAACTAGCGGGAGAAATCTACAATGAGCAGTTCTTC
>15|.|TRBV18|TRBJ1-6|.
CASSPPQGSNSPLHF
TGTGCCAGCTCACCACCTCAGGGGAGTAATTCACCCCTCCACTTT
>18|.|TRBV4-1|TRBJ2-4|.
CASSQEPEGLLAKNIQYF
TGCGCCAGCAGCCAAGAACCCGAAGGACTTTTAGCCAAAAACATTCAGTACTTC
>16|TRBD2|TRBV27|TRBJ2-5|.
CASSLGSGGALGTQYF
TGTGCCAGCAGTTTAGGTAGCGGGGGGGCGTTGGGGACCCAGTACTTC
>14|.|TRBV10-3|TRBJ2-7|.
CAISESIGAYEQYF
TGTGCCATCAGTGAGTCGATAGGGGCCTACGAGCAGTACTTC
>13|.|TRBV2|TRBJ1-1|.
CATLRGMNTEAFF
TGTGCCACCTTGAGAGGGATGAACACTGAAGCTTTCTTT
>11|.|TRBV20-1|TRBJ1-1|.
CSATPKTEAFF
TGCAGTGCTACACCTAAGACTGAAGCTTTCTTT
>15|TRBD1|TRBV14|TRBJ2-1|.
CASSRDRGLYNEQFF
TGTGCCAGCAGCCGGGACAGGGGGCTGTACAATGAGCAGTTCTTC